This T cell receptor (beta chain) was recorded in a study of blood T cells in healthy people across ages. A second 7 to 11 cycle PCR used barcoded and J-beta primers. Every molecule of cDNA carried a tag from a template-switch adaptor with 12 random nucleotides. TCRdb fed the 5' RACE reads into MiXCR, producing one record per CDR3 protein. The sample records 650,000 to 1,000,000 distinct CDR3 sequences, about 37% being singletons. Germline assignment: CDR1 DFQATT and CDR2 SNEGSKA (reference sequence). The V end was cut by 3 bases, the J end by 0 bases, with 6 bases between. The CDR3 covers 13 residues. Drawing of peripheral blood yielded 7.5 to 10 milliliters from each donor. Isolation yielded PBMCs, at least 7 million per sample, in every case. Extracted total RNA amounted to at least 5.5 micrograms for each sample.

The rearrangement uses TRBV20-1 and TRBJ1-5, with unresolved D. Sequenced input: blood. This clonotype was obtained from a man between 18 and 29 years old in good health. The CDR3, as DNA: TGCAGTGCTAGGACGATTAGCAATCAGCCCCAGCATTTT. Residues: CSARTISNQPQHF.